The rows below give T cell receptor beta chains drawn from one sample of a study of beta chain features in type 1 diabetes. TCRdb keeps only in-frame clones here, not all; method: immunoSEQ multiplex PCR. The repertoire includes 250,000 or so clones, 20% of them detected once, and about 0.028% sits in the top ten. Source material: naive CD4+ T cells from blood. The receptors originated from a woman aged 40 to 50 with type 1 diabetes. Both conserved end residues are trimmed from each CDR3. Each record gives: clone size, D gene, V gene, J gene, CDR3 protein. D genes are given only for firm matches. Expanded clones get a size class; other rows say once, few or many, or leave the size out.

>-|-|TRBV2|TRBJ1-5
ASRDTGSYQPQH
>-|-|TRBV30|TRBJ2-5
AGGHGGETQY
>few|-|TRBV7-9|TRBJ2-1
ASSVGLRGVFNEQF
>few|-|TRBV7-8|TRBJ1-2
ASRPRGIGGYT
>few|-|TRBV9|TRBJ2-7
ASSVVGGEQY
>-|TRBD2|TRBV9|TRBJ2-5
ASSVGNSGRSQETQY
>-|-|TRBV7-9|TRBJ2-2
ASSPSSGELF
>few|TRBD2|TRBV4-3|TRBJ2-3
ASSQELAGGTDTQY
>-|-|TRBV7-3|TRBJ2-2
ASSSSGGGTGPGELF
>-|-|TRBV28|TRBJ2-2
ASSPGAGSTGELF
>once|-|TRBV28|TRBJ2-3
ASSLGWQVDTQY
>-|-|TRBV29-1|TRBJ1-4
SVGGGAHEKLF
>few|TRBD1|TRBV4-3|TRBJ2-7
ASSQDLTGREQY
>-|TRBD2|TRBV9|TRBJ2-7
ASSVSAGGPYEQY
>few|-|TRBV10-3|TRBJ2-1
AAAGEAEQF
>-|-|TRBV7-2|TRBJ1-1
ASSGELADTEAF